This T cell receptor beta chain is drawn from a study of blood T cell repertoires in COVID-19. Study details: Samples of COVID-19 (acute and convalescent) were obtained from the United States, Italy and Spain. T cells, B-cell-depleted T cells, or PBMCs provided the cDNA or gDNA that served as material.

This CDR3 region has 16 residues. V lost 0 bases and J lost 0, with 9 bases in between. CDR1 is SGHRS, CDR2 YFSETQ, per germline. In the original analysis: Reference gene primer amplification gave estimated nucleated cell counts. Profiled with immunoSEQ multiplex PCR; TCRdb holds only in-frame clones, not every one. V and J calls and clone size are copied from that table; D and trimming were computed from the DNA. The data contain fewer than 300,000 clones, about four fifths of them singletons. This chain connects TRBV5-1 to TRBJ1-4; D gene uncertain. Sample: peripheral blood. This clonotype originated in a woman in her sixties or seventies with active or convalescent COVID-19. The DNA of the CDR3 is TGCGCCAGCAGCTTGGACCCGCAGGCAACTAATGAAAAACTGTTTTTT. Amino acids: CASSLDPQATNEKLFF.